The present entry profiles one TCR beta chain with its context. This clone was counted a single time. The clone's antigen remains unknown. Base qualities are missing; no much larger clone stands one base away. The immunoSEQ assay amplified TCRB CDR3 regions from about 2 micrograms of genomic DNA, or from all available DNA when less than that amount was available. The multiplex PCR employed 60 forward primers targeting TCR V beta segments and 13 reverse primers targeting J beta segments. To estimate the number of reads per starting template, synthetic control templates were added to each sample at limiting dilution. The Illumina HiSeq System generated 87 bp sequencing reads. The authors' pipeline ran thus. PCR and sequencing errors were removed by a nearest neighbor algorithm that merged closely related sequences. TCR overlap was measured as the percentage of unique tumor TCR beta sequences also present in the same patient's peripheral blood. TCRdb re-hosts the immuneACCESS table, in-frame sequences only. Its copies lack some clones; in the studies checked, an unresolved V gene accounts for under half of them, and the cause for the rest is not known. That table gives V, J and clone size, and the DNA gave D and trimming. In this sample the table shows roughly 41,000 clones, around 80% of which occur a single time. The top ten constitute 7.8% of the sample.

V is cut back by 0 bases and J by 2 bases, with 2 bases in the junction unmatched. Counted from cysteine to phenylalanine, this CDR3 has 15 amino acids. The CDR3 DNA has 45 bases and is translated from base 1. The germline V gene encodes CDR1 SGHNT and CDR2 YYREEE (reference sequence). This sample stems from a study of glioma-infiltrating T cells after dendritic cell vaccination (dated by TCRdb to the mid-2010s). About the full investigation: Of the roughly 15 glioblastoma patients in the cohort, all drawn from Phase I and II dendritic cell vaccination trials, 9 were newly diagnosed and 6 had recurrent disease. Autologous tumor lysate-pulsed dendritic cell vaccination was administered to the patients between about 2003 and 2013. The vaccine was prepared from monocyte-derived dendritic cells that were cultured for about 7 days with IL-4 and GM-CSF and then pulsed overnight with autologous tumor lysate. Each patient was given three intradermal dendritic cell vaccine injections, spaced two weeks apart, in the arm below the axilla. Tumor-infiltrating lymphocyte content was quantified and tumor and blood repertoires were compared in dendritic cell-vaccinated glioblastoma patients by deep sequencing of TCR beta CDR3 regions. Survival after dendritic cell vaccination was correlated with TCR sequencing metrics such as TIL content and the overlap between tumor and blood repertoires.

Patients were selected on the basis of adequate residual fresh-frozen tumor tissue and more than two years of available survival data. Molecular status otherwise varied across the glioblastoma patients, but none of them carried an isocitrate dehydrogenase mutation. PBMC collection took place before vaccination, two weeks after the third vaccination, and at tumor progression if progression occurred. The Qiagen DNeasy Blood extraction Kit was used for extraction of genomic DNA. The full study reports these points: No direct relationship between TCR clonality and survival was found, suggesting that a diverse polyclonal response may matter. Longer time to progression and overall survival after dendritic cell vaccination were predicted by higher estimated pretreatment TIL content. The cohort was small and heterogeneous, with few patients having full blood and tumor sets and even fewer initial-recurrent tumor pairs. The three-group TCR overlap response model was characterized as speculative, and prospective validation of the model was stated to be required.

This TCR came from a human donor with glioblastoma. The sample in question was blood, obtained before dendritic cell vaccination. The V and J genes are TRBV5-4 and TRBJ1-1, with TRBD1 identical over 9 junction bases. Here the CDR3 is given as CASSLEGQGNTEAFF. The nucleotide sequence reads as follows: TGTGCCAGCAGCTTGGAGGGACAGGGTAACACTGAAGCTTTCTTT.